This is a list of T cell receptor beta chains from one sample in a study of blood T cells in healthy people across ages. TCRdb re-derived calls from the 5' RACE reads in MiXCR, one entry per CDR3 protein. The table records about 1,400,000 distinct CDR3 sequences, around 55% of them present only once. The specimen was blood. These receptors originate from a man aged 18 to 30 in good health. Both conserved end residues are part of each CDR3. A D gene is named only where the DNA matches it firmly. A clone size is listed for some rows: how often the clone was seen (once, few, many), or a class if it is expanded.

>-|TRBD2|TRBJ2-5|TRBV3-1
TGTGCCAGCAGCACTTCTAGCGGGGGGGCCTTTGCCCAGTACTTC
CASSTSSGGAFAQYF
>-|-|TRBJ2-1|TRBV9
TGTGCCAGCACAGAGGCCGTGGGGTATTCGGCCAATGAGCAGTTCTTC
CASTEAVGYSANEQFF
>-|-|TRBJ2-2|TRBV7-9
TGTGCCAGCAGCTCGAGCCGCCGCACGAAGGACACTCAGAACACCGGGGAGCTGTTTTTT
CASSSSRRTKDTQNTGELFF
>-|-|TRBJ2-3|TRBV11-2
TGTGCCAGCGGATACGGGGGTGTCCCTAGCACAGATACGCAGTATTTT
CASGYGGVPSTDTQYF
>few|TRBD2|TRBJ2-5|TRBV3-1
TGTGCCAGCAGCCAAGATCCTAGCGGAACTACGTGGGAGACCCAGTACTTC
CASSQDPSGTTWETQYF
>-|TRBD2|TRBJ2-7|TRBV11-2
TGTGCCAGCAGCGGGACTAGCGTCTACGAGCAGTACTTC
CASSGTSVYEQYF
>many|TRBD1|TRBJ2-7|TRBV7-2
TGTGCCAGCAGCGCCGGGACAGGGGGCTACGAGCAGTACTTC
CASSAGTGGYEQYF
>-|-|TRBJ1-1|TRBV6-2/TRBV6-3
TGTGCCAGCAAGTACATAAAAAAGGACACTGAAGCTTTCTTT
CASKYIKKDTEAFF
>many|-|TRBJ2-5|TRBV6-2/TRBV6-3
TGTGCCAGCAGTTACCTCTCAGAGACCCAGTACTTC
CASSYLSETQYF
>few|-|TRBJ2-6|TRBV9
TGTGCCAGCAGCTTTCGACAGGAACCTCGCTCTGGGGCCAACGTCCTGACTTTC
CASSFRQEPRSGANVLTF
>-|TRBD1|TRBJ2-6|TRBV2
TGTGCCAGCAGGGTGGGACAGGGCTGGGCCAACGTCCTGACTTTC
CASRVGQGWANVLTF
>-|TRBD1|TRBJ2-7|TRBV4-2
TGTGCCAGCAGCCGCGGACAGGGGGCGAGCTACGAGCAGTACTTC
CASSRGQGASYEQYF
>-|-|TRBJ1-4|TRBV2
TGTGCCAGCAATACAAGAAATAATGAAAAACTGTTTTTT
CASNTRNNEKLFF
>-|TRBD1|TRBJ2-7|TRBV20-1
TGCAGTGTTAACGACAGGGGAAGCTCCTACGAGCAGTACTTC
CSVNDRGSSYEQYF
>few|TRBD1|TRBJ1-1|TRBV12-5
TGTGCTAGTGGGGAAACCGGGACAGGGAACACTGAAGCTTTCTTT
CASGETGTGNTEAFF
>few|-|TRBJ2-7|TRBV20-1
TGCAGTCCCACCCTTTCTGTCTACGAGCAGTACTTC
CSPTLSVYEQYF